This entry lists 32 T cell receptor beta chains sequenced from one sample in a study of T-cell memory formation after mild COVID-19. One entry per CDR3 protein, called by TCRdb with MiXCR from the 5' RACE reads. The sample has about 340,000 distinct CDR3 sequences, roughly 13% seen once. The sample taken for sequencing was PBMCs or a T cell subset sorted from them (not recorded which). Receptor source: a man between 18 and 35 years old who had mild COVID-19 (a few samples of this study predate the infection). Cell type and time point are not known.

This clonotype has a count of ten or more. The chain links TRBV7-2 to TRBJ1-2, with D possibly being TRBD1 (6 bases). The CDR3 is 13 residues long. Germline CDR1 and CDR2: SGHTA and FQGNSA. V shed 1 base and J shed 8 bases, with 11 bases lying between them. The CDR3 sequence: CASSLVGGSGYTF. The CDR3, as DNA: TGTGCCAGCAGCTTAGTAGGGGGAAGCGGCTACACCTTC.

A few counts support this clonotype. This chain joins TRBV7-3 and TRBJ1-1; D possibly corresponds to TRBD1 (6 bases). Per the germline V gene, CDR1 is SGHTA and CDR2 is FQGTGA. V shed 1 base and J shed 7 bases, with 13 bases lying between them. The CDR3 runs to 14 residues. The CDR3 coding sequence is TGTGCCAGCAGCTTAATGTCGCGCAGGGGTGAAGCTTTCTTT. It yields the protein CASSLMSRRGEAFF.

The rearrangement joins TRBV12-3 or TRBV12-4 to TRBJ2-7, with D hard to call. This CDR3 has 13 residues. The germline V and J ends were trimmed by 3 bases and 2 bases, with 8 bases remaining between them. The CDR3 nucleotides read TGTGCCAGCAGTTTCTCTGGGCCCTACGAGCAGTACGTC. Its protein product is CASSFSGPYEQYV.

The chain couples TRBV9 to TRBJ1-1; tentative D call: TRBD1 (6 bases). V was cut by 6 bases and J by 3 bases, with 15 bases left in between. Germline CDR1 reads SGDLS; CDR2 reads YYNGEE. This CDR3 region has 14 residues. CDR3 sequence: CASTLGGHDTEAFF. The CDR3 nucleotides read TGTGCCAGCACTTTGGGGGGGCACGACACTGAAGCTTTCTTT.

The CDR3 bases are TGCGCCAGCAGCTTGATTCTGTCACAGGCAGATACGCAGTATTTT. This encodes CASSLILSQADTQYF. The chain carries TRBV5-1 and TRBJ2-3; TRBD1 might be the D (5 bases). This CDR3 is 15 amino acids long. The V end lost 1 base, the J end lost 4 bases, and 13 bases lay between the germline ends. Germline V gene data show CDR1 as SGHRS and CDR2 as YFSETQ.

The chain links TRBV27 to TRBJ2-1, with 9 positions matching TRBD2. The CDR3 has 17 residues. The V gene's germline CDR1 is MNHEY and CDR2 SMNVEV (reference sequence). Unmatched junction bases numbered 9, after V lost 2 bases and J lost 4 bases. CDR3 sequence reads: CASSLPSGGFPYNEQFF. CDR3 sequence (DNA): TGTGCCAGCAGTTTACCCAGCGGGGGGTTCCCTTACAATGAGCAGTTCTTC.

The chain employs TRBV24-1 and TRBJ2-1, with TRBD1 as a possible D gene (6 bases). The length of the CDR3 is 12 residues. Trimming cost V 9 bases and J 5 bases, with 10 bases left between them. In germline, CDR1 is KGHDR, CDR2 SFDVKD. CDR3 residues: CATASGDNEQFF. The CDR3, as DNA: TGTGCCACCGCTTCAGGGGACAATGAGCAGTTCTTC.

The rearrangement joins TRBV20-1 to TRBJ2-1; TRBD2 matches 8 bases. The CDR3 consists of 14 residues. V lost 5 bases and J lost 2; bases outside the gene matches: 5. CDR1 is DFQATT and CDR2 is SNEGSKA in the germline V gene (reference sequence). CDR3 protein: CSALWRGAYNEQFF. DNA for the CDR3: TGCAGTGCTCTGTGGCGGGGGGCCTACAATGAGCAGTTCTTC.

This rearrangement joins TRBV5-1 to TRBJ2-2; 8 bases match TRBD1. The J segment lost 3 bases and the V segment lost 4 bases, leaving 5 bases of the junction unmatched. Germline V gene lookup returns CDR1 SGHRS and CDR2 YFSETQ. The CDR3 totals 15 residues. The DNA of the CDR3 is TGCGCCAGCAGCCGACAGGGGACGGACACCGGGGAGCTGTTTTTT. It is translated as CASSRQGTDTGELFF. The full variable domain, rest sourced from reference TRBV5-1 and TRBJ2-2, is KAGVTQTPRYLIKTRGQQVTLSCSPISGHRSVSWYQQTPGQGLQFLFEYFSETQRNKGNFPGRFSGRQFSNSRSEMNVSTLELGDSALYLCASSRQGTDTGELFFGEGSRLTVL.

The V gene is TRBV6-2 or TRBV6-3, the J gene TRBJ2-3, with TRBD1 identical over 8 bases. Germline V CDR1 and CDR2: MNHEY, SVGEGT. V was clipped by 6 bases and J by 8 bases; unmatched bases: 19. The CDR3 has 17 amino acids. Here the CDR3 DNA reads TGTGCCAGCAGACCGACCTCAGGGACAGGACGTTGGAGTACGCAGTATTTT. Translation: CASRPTSGTGRWSTQYF.

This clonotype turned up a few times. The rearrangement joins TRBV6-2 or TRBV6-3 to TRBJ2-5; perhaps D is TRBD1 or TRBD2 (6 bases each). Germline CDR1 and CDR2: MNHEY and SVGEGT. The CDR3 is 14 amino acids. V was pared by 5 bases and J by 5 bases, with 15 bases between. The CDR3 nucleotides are TGTGCCAGCAGTCTAGCGTGGAGGGGGGAGACCCAGTACTTC. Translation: CASSLAWRGETQYF.

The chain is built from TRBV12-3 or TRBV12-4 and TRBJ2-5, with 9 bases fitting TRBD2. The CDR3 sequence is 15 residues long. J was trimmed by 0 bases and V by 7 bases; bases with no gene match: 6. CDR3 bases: TGTGCCAGCATCCTTAGCGGGGGATACCAAGAGACCCAGTACTTC. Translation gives CASILSGGYQETQYF.

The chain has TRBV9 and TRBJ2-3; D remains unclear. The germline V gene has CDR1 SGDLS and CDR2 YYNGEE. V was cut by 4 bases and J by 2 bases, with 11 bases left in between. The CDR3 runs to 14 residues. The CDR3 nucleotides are TGTGCCAGCAGCCCCGGGCACAACACAGATACGCAGTATTTT. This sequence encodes CASSPGHNTDTQYF.

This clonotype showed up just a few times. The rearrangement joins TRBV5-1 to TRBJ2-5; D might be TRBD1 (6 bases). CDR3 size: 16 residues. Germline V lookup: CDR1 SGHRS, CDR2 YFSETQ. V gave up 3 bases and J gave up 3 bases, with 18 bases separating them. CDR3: CASSSPRGTVKETQYF. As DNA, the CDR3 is TGCGCCAGCAGCTCGCCTAGGGGGACGGTTAAAGAGACCCAGTACTTC.

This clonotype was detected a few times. The CDR3 region is CASSFTGNTLGYTF. The CDR3 coding sequence is TGTGCCAGCAGCTTTACGGGGAATACTTTAGGCTACACCTTC. The rearrangement uses TRBV7-2 and TRBJ1-2; D not certain. The germline gives CDR1 SGHTA, CDR2 FQGNSA. CDR3 length: 14 residues. The germline V and J ends were trimmed by 3 bases and 8 bases, with 16 bases remaining between them.

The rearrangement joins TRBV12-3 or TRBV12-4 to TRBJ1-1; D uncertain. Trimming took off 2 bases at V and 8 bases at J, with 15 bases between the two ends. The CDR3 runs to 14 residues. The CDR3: CASSLSSTPIEAFF. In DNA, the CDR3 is TGTGCCAGCAGTTTATCCAGCACACCTATAGAAGCTTTCTTT.

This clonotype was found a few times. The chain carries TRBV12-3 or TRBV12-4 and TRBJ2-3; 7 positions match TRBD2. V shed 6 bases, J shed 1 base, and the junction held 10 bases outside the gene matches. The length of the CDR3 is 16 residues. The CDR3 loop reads CASSTSVRGGTDTQYF. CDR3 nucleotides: TGTGCCAGCAGCACCTCGGTACGGGGGGGCACAGATACGCAGTATTTT.

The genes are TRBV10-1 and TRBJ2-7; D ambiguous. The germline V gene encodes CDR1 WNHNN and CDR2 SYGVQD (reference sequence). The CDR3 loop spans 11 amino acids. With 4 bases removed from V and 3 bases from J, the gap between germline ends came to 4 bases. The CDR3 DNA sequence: TGCGCCAGCAGTGTGGGCTACGAGCAGTACTTC. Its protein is CASSVGYEQYF.

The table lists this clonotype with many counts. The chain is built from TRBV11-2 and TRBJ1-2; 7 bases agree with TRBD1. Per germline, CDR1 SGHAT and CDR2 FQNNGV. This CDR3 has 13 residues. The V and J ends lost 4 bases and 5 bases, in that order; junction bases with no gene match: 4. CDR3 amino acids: CASSSGQDYGYTF. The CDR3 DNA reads TGTGCCAGCAGCTCCGGACAGGATTATGGCTACACCTTC.

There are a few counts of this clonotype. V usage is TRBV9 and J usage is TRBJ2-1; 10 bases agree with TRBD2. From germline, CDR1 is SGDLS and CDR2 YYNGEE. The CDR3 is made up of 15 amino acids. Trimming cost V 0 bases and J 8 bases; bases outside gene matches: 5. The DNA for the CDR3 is TGTGCCAGCAGCGTAGCGGGACTAGCGTTTTATGAGCAGTTCTTC. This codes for CASSVAGLAFYEQFF.

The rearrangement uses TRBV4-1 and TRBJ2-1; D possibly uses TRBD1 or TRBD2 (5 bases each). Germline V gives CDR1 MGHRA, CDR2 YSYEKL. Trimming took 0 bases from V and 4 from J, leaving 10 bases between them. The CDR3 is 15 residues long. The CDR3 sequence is CASSQDGTVYNEQFF. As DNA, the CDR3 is TGCGCCAGCAGCCAAGATGGGACGGTTTACAATGAGCAGTTCTTC.

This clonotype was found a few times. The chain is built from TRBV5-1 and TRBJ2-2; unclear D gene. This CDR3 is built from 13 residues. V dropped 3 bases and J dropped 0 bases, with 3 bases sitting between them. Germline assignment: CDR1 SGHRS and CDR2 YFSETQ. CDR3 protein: CASSSANTGELFF. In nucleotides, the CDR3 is TGCGCCAGCAGCTCCGCGAACACCGGGGAGCTGTTTTTT.

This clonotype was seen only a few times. CDR3 in amino acids: CASSQGSSFYEQYV. The CDR3 DNA sequence: TGTGCCAGCAGTCAGGGCTCTTCCTTCTACGAGCAGTACGTC. The V call is TRBV7-9, the J call TRBJ2-7; D is perhaps TRBD1 (5 bases). Germline CDR1 and CDR2: SEHNR and FQNEAQ (reference sequence). CDR3 length: 14 residues. Deletions cut 6 bases from V and 3 bases from J, with 15 bases between.

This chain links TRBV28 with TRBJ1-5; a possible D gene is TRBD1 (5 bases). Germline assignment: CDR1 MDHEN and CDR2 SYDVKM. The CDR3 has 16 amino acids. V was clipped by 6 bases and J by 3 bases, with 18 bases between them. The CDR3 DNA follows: TGTGCCAGCAGCACCCCGGGTAGGGGCCCCAATCAGCCCCAGCATTTT. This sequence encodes CASSTPGRGPNQPQHF.

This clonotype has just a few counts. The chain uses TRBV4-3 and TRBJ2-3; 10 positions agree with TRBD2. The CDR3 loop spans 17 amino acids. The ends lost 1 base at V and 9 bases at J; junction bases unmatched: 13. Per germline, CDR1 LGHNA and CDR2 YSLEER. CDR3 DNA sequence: TGCGCCAGCAGCCAAGGGGCTAGCGGGGGCCTCCTCGCCACGCAGTATTTT. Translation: CASSQGASGGLLATQYF.

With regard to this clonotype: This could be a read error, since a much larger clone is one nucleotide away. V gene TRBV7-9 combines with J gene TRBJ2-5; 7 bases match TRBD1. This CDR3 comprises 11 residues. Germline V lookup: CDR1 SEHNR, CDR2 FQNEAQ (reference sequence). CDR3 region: CASGTVETKYF. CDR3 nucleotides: TGTGCCAGTGGGACAGTGGAGACCAAGTACTTC.

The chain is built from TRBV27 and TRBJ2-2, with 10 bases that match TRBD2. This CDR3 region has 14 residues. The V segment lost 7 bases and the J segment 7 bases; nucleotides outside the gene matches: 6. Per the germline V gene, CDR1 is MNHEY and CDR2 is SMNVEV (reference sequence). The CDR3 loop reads CASKAGGESGELFF. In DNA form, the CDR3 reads TGTGCCAGCAAAGCGGGGGGGGAGAGCGGGGAGCTGTTTTTT.

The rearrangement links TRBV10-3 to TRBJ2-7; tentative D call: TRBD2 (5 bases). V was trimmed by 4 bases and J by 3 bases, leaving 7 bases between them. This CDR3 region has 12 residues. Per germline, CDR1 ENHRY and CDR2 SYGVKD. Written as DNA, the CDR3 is TGTGCCATCAGTGCCGAGGGCTACGAGCAGTACTTC. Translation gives CAISAEGYEQYF.

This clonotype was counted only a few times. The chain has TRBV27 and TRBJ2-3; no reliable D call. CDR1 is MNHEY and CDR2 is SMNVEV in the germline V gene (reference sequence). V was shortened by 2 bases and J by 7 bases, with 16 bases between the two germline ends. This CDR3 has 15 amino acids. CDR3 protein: CASSLVGYPANTQYF. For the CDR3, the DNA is TGTGCCAGCAGTTTAGTTGGGTACCCCGCCAATACGCAGTATTTT.

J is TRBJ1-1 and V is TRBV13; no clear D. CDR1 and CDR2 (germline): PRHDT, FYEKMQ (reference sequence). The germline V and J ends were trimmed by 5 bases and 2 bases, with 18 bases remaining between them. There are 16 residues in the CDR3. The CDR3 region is CASSPYGVLENTEAFF. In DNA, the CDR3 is TGTGCCAGCAGCCCCTATGGTGTTTTGGAAAACACTGAAGCTTTCTTT.

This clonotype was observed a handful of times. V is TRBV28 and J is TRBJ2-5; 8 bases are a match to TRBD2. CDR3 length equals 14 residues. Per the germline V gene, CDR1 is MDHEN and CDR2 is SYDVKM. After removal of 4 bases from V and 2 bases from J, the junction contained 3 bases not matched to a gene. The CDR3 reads CASSSPGGQETQYF. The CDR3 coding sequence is TGTGCCAGCAGTTCCCCGGGGGGGCAAGAGACCCAGTACTTC.

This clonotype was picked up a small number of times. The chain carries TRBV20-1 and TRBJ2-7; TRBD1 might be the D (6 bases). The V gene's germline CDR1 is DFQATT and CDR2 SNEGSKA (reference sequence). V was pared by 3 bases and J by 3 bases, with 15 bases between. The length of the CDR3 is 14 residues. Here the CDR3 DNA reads TGCAGTGCTAGCGGGCTAGCCAGGGGCTACGAGCAGTACTTC. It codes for CSASGLARGYEQYF.